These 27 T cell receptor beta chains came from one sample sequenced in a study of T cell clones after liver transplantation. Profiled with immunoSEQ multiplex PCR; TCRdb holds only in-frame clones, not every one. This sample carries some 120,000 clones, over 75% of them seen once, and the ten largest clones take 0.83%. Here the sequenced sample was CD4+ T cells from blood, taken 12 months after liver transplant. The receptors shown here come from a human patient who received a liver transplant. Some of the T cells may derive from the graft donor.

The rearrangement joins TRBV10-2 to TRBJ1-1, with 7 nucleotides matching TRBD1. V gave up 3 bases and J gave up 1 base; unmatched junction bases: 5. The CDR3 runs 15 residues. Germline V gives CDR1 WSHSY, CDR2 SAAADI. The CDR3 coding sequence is TGCGCCAGCAGTGACCCAACAGGGGCGAACACTGAAGCTTTCTTT. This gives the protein CASSDPTGANTEAFF.

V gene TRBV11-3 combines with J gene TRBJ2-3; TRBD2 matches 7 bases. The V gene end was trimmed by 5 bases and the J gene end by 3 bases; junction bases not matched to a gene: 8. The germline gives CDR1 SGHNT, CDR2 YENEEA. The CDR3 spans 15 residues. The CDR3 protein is CASSTRTSTTDTQYF. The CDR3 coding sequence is TGTGCCAGCAGCACCCGGACTAGTACTACAGATACGCAGTATTTT.

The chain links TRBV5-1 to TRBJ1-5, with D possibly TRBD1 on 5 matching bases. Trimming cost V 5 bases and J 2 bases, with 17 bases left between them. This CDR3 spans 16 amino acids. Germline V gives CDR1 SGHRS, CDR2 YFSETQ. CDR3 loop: CASRPDPGGGNQPQHF. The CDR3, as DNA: TGCGCCAGCAGGCCAGACCCCGGGGGAGGCAATCAGCCCCAGCATTTT.

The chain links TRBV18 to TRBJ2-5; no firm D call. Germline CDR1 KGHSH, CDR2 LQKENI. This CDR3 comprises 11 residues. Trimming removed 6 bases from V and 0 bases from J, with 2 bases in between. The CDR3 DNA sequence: TGTGCCAGCTCTTACCAAGAGACCCAGTACTTC. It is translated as CASSYQETQYF.

The CDR3 coding sequence is TGCGCCAGCAGACAGCTTCCGACAGGGATGAACACTGAAGCTTTCTTT. Its translation: CASRQLPTGMNTEAFF. The genes are TRBV4-1 and TRBJ1-1; 7 bases agree with TRBD1. With V trimmed by 6 bases and J by 0 bases, 10 bases remained unmatched. The CDR3 totals 16 residues. Per germline, CDR1 MGHRA and CDR2 YSYEKL.

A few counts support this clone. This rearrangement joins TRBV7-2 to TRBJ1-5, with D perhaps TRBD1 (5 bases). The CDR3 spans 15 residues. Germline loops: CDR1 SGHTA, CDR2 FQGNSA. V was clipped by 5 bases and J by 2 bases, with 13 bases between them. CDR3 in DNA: TGTGCCAGCAGCCAGGGAGATCTTGGCAATCAGCCCCAGCATTTT. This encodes CASSQGDLGNQPQHF.

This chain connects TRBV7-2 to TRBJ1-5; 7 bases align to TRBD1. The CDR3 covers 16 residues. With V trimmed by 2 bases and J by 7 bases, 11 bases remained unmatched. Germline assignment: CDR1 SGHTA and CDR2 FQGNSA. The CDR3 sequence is CASSLLVRGAEQPQHF. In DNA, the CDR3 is TGTGCCAGCAGCTTACTGGTCAGGGGGGCTGAGCAGCCCCAGCATTTT.

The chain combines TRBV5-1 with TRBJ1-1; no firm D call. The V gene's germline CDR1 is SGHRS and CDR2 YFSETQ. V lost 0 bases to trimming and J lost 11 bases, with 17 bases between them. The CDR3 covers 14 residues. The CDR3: CASSLAGSFSNAFF. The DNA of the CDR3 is TGCGCCAGCAGCTTGGCCGGGTCCTTCAGTAACGCTTTCTTT. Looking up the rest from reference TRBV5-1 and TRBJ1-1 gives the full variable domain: KAGVTQTPRYLIKTRGQQVTLSCSPISGHRSVSWYQQTPGQGLQFLFEYFSETQRNKGNFPGRFSGRQFSNSRSEMNVSTLELGDSALYLCASSLAGSFSNAFFGQGTRLTVV.

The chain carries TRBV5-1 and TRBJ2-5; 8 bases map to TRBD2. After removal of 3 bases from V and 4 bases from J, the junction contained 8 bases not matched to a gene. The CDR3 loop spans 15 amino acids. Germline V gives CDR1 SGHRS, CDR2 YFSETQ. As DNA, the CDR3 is TGCGCCAGCAGCTGGAGCGGGAGTATAGGAGAGACCCAGTACTTC. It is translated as CASSWSGSIGETQYF.

The CDR3 DNA reads TGTGCCAGCAGTGCCCGCGGGATCCCCTTACTATACGAGCAGTACTTC. Its translation is CASSARGIPLLYEQYF. J is TRBJ2-7 and V is TRBV2, with a tentative D call TRBD2 (6 bases). The germline V gene encodes CDR1 SNHLY and CDR2 FYNNEI. There are 16 residues in the CDR3. The V end was cut by 4 bases, the J end by 4 bases, with 20 bases between.

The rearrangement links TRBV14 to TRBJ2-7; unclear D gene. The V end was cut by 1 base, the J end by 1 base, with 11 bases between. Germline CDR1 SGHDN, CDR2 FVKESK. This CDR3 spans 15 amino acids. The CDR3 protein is CASSQAQGLSYEQYF. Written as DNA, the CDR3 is TGTGCCAGCAGCCAAGCCCAAGGGCTGTCCTACGAGCAGTACTTC.

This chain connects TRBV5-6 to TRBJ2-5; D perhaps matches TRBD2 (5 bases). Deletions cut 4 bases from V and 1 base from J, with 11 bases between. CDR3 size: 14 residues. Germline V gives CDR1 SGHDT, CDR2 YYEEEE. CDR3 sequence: CASSRLDSQETQYF. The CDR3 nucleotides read TGTGCCAGCAGCCGGCTGGACTCCCAAGAGACCCAGTACTTC.

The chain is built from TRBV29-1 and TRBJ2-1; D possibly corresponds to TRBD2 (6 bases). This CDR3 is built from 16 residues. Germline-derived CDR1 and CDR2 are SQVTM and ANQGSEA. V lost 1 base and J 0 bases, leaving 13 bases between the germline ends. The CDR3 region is CSVEGGDVSSYNEQFF. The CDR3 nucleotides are TGCAGCGTTGAAGGGGGGGACGTAAGCTCCTACAATGAGCAGTTCTTC.

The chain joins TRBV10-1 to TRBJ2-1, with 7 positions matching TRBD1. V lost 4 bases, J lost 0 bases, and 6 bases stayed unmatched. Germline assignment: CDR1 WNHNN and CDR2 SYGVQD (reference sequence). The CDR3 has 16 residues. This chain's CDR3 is CASSAFKGASYNEQFF. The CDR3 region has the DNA TGCGCCAGCAGTGCTTTCAAGGGGGCCTCCTACAATGAGCAGTTCTTC.

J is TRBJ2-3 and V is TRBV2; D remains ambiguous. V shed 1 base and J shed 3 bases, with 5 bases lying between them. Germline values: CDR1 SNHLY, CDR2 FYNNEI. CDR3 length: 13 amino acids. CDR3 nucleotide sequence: TGTGCCAGCAGTGAAGAAGCTACAGATACGCAGTATTTT. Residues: CASSEEATDTQYF.

In DNA, the CDR3 is TGTGCCAGCAGCTTAGGGCGGGGTTCCTACGAGCAGTACTTC. Protein sequence: CASSLGRGSYEQYF. V is TRBV7-2 and J is TRBJ2-7; tentative D call: TRBD2 (6 bases). Trimming shortened V by 1 base and J by 1 base, and 8 bases separated the two germline ends. CDR1 is SGHTA, CDR2 FQGNSA, per germline. The CDR3 extends over 14 amino acids.

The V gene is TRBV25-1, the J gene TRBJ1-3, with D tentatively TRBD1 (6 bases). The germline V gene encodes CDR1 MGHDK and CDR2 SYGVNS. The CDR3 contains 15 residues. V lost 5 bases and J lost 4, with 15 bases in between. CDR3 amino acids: CASSRLKGDGNTIYF. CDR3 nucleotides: TGTGCCAGCAGTCGGCTCAAGGGGGACGGAAACACCATATATTTT.

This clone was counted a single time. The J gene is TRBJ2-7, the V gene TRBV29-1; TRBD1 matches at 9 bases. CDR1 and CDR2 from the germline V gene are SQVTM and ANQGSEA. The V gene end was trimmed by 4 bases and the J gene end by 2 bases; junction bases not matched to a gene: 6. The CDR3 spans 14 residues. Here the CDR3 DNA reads TGCAGCGTTGCCCTCGACAGGGGGACCTACGAGCAGTACTTC. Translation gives CSVALDRGTYEQYF.

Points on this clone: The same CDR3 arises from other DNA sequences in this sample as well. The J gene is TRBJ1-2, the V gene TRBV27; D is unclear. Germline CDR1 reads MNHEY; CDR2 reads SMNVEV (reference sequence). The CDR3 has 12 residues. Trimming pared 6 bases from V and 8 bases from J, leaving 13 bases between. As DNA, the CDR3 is TGTGCCAGCAGAACTACGGGATCCGGCTACACCTTC. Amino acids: CASRTTGSGYTF.

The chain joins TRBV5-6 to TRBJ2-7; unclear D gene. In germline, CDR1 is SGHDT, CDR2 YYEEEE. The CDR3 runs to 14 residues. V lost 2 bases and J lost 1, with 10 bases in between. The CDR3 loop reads CASSFFLISYEQYF. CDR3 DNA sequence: TGTGCCAGCAGCTTCTTCTTGATTTCCTACGAGCAGTACTTC. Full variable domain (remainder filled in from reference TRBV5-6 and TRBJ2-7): DAGVTQSPTHLIKTRGQQVTLRCSPKSGHDTVSWYQQALGQGPQFIFQYYEEEERQRGNFPDRFSGHQFPNYSSELNVNALLLGDSALYLCASSFFLISYEQYFGPGTRLTVT.

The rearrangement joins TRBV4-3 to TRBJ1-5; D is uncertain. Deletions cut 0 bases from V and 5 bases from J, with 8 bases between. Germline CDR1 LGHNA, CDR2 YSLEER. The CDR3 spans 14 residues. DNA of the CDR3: TGCGCCAGCAGCCAAGATATTGGGTATCAGCCCCAGCATTTT. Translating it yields CASSQDIGYQPQHF.

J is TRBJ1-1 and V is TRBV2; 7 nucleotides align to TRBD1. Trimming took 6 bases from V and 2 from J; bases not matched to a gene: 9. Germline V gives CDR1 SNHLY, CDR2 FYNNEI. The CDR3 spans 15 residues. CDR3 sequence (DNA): TGTGCCAGCAGGGCCGGGACAGTCGCTAACACTGAAGCTTTCTTT. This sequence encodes CASRAGTVANTEAFF.

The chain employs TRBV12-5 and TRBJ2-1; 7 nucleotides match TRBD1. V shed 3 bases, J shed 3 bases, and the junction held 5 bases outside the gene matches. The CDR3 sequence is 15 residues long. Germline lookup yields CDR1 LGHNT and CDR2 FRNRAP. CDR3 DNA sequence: TGTGCTAGTGGTTTACCGGGACAGATCTACAATGAGCAGTTCTTC. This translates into CASGLPGQIYNEQFF.

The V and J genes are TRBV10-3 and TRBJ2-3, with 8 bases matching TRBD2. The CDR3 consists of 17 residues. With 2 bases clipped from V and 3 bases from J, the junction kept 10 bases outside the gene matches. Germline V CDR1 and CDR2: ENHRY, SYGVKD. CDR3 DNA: TGTGCCATCAGTGAGGCGGCTAGCGGGCTAGGAACAGATACGCAGTATTTT. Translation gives CAISEAASGLGTDTQYF.

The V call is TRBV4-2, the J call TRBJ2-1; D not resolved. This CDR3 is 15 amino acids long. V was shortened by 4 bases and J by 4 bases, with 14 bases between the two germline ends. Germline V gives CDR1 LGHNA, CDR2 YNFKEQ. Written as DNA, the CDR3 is TGTGCCAGCAGCCGAGAGGCGACGTATTACAATGAGCAGTTCTTC. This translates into CASSREATYYNEQFF.

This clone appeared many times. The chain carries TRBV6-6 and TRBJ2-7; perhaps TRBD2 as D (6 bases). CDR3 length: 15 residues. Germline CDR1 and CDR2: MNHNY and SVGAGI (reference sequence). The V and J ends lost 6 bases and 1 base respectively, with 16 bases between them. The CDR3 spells CASSFAQDYSYEQYF. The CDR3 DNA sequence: TGTGCCAGCAGCTTCGCCCAGGACTATTCCTACGAGCAGTACTTC.

CDR3 coding DNA: TGCAGCGCCCGGGGATGGGGGCCCTACGAGCAGTACTTC. Protein sequence: CSARGWGPYEQYF. The chain is built from TRBV29-1 and TRBJ2-7; D perhaps matches TRBD1 (6 bases). Germline values: CDR1 SQVTM, CDR2 ANQGSEA. This CDR3 spans 13 amino acids. With 7 bases removed from V and 2 bases from J, the gap between germline ends came to 15 bases.